A selection of T cell receptor beta chains follows, all from one sample in a study of prognosis after radiotherapy for stage I lung cancer. TCRdb re-derived calls from the multiplex PCR reads in MiXCR, one entry per CDR3 protein. The sample comprises 45,000 to 70,000 distinct CDR3 sequences, approximately 25% of which are singletons, and 7.5% rests with the top ten. The source was PBMCs, collected before or after stereotactic body radiation therapy (not recorded which). These receptors were taken from a donor at least 50 years old with non-small cell lung cancer. The CDR3 runs from the conserved cysteine through the conserved F or W. D genes are given only for firm matches. Some rows mark clone size as missing; the rest say once, few, many or name a class of expanded clone.

v_call	j_call	clone_size	cdr3_length	d_call	cdr3_aa	cdr3_nt
TRBV3-1	TRBJ1-1	many	13	.	CASSPLQNTEAFF	TGTGCCAGCAGCCCGCTACAGAACACTGAAGCTTTCTTT
TRBV20-1	TRBJ1-5	many	14	TRBD1	CSAPGQGDHQPQHF	TGCAGTGCTCCCGGACAGGGGGATCATCAGCCCCAGCATTTT
TRBV4-1	TRBJ2-5	many	14	.	CASSQAQIQETQYF	TGCGCCAGCAGCCAGGCACAGATCCAAGAGACCCAGTACTTC
TRBV6-1	TRBJ1-1	many	14	TRBD1	CASTDRVENTEAFF	TGTGCCAGCACTGACAGGGTTGAGAACACTGAAGCTTTCTTT
TRBV7-3	TRBJ2-7	many	13	.	CASSLSGPQPQYF	TGTGCCAGCAGCTTATCAGGTCCGCAGCCTCAGTACTTC
TRBV6-1	TRBJ2-7	once	13	.	CASGEVNSYEHYF	TGTGCCAGCGGGGAGGTTAACTCCTACGAGCATTACTTC
TRBV4-1	TRBJ1-4	many	17	.	CASSQDYLRQPGEKLFF	TGCGCCAGCAGCCAAGATTATTTGAGACAACCGGGCGAAAAACTGTTTTTT
TRBV6-2/TRBV6-3	TRBJ1-6	.	15	.	CASRSTRLPNSPLHF	TGTGCCAGCAGATCTACGAGATTACCAAATTCACCCCTCCACTTT
TRBV6-4	TRBJ2-1	many	11	.	CASSKDNEQFF	TGTGCCAGCAGTAAGGACAATGAGCAGTTCTTC
TRBV18	TRBJ2-3	many	14	.	CASSARQDTDTQYF	TGTGCCAGCTCAGCCAGACAGGACACAGATACGCAGTATTTT
TRBV12-3/TRBV12-4	TRBJ2-2	.	14	TRBD1	CASSRGQNIVELFF	TGTGCCAGCAGTAGGGGACAGAACATCGTGGAGCTGTTTTTT
TRBV20-1	TRBJ2-5	many	13	.	CSALKLGQETQYF	TGCAGTGCTTTGAAATTAGGACAAGAGACCCAGTACTTC
TRBV20-1	TRBJ1-5	.	13	.	CSARGTINQPQHF	TGCAGTGCTAGAGGAACCATCAATCAGCCCCAGCATTTT
TRBV7-2	TRBJ1-5	many	15	.	CASSLVAENNQPQHF	TGTGCCAGCAGCTTAGTGGCAGAGAACAATCAGCCCCAGCATTTT
TRBV5-1	TRBJ2-7	many	14	.	CASSPRTDRGEQYF	TGCGCCAGCAGCCCCCGGACGGACCGCGGCGAGCAGTACTTC
TRBV28	TRBJ1-5	many	15	.	CASSPLQGGNQPQHF	TGTGCCAGCAGTCCCCTACAGGGTGGGAATCAGCCCCAGCATTTT
TRBV19	TRBJ2-3	many	13	.	CASSREGTDTQYF	TGTGCCAGTAGCAGGGAGGGCACAGATACGCAGTATTTT
TRBV4-1	TRBJ2-5	.	15	TRBD2	CASSLDPRGGETQYF	TGCGCCAGCAGCCTAGATCCCCGGGGGGGTGAGACCCAGTACTTC
TRBV10-3	TRBJ2-5	many	15	TRBD2	CAISVGLAGEETQYF	TGTGCCATCAGTGTGGGACTAGCCGGAGAAGAGACCCAGTACTTC
TRBV25-1	TRBJ2-1	.	14	TRBD2	CASSESSGGNEQFF	TGTGCCAGCAGTGAATCTAGCGGGGGGAATGAGCAGTTCTTC
TRBV30	TRBJ1-2	many	14	.	CAWTLFGWGDGYTF	TGTGCCTGGACTCTTTTCGGTTGGGGGGATGGCTACACCTTC
TRBV7-3	TRBJ1-2	many	14	TRBD1	CASSTGQGDYGYTF	TGTGCCAGCAGCACCGGACAGGGGGACTATGGCTACACCTTC
TRBV18	TRBJ2-1	many	15	TRBD1	CASSKTGGRYNEQFF	TGTGCCAGCTCAAAGACAGGGGGCCGGTACAATGAGCAGTTCTTC
TRBV6-5	TRBJ1-5	many	15	TRBD1	CASSYEGQGVQPQHF	TGTGCCAGCAGTTATGAAGGACAGGGCGTCCAGCCCCAGCATTTT
TRBV6-5	TRBJ1-4	many	18	TRBD1	CASSSPGTGTLIGEKLFF	TGTGCCAGCAGTTCCCCCGGGACAGGGACATTAATAGGGGAAAAACTGTTTTTT
TRBV18	TRBJ1-5	.	14	.	CASSPDGPNQPQHF	TGTGCCAGCTCGCCGGACGGGCCGAATCAGCCCCAGCATTTT
TRBV19	TRBJ2-6	many	15	.	CASRTTGGGANVLTF	TGTGCCAGTCGTACTACAGGCGGCGGGGCCAACGTCCTGACTTTC
TRBV4-3	TRBJ2-2	many	18	TRBD2	CASSQGATSRVVAGELFF	TGCGCCAGCAGCCAAGGCGCGACTAGCAGAGTAGTGGCCGGGGAGCTGTTTTTT